This TCR beta chain is drawn from a study of T cell responses to AZD1222 COVID-19 vaccine. Study-level background: The study pooled second doses at about 4 or about 12 weeks.

V was pared by 6 bases and J by 5 bases, with 13 bases between. This CDR3 spans 13 amino acids. CDR1 is MNHEY, CDR2 SMNVEV, per germline (reference sequence). Assay used: immunoSEQ multiplex PCR; TCRdb lists only in-frame clones, some missing. The table lists tens of thousands of clones, 80% to 90% of them singletons. This clone showed up just once. Sequencing used peripheral blood, obtained on day 0 of AZD1222 vaccination. This clonotype was obtained from an adult in good health. J is TRBJ2-5 and V is TRBV27, with D hard to call. CDR3 region: CASRAWAEETQYF. CDR3 DNA: TGTGCCAGCAGGGCCTGGGCTGAGGAGACCCAGTACTTC.